This T cell receptor (beta chain) originates from a study of OX40 agonist ivuxolimab in advanced cancers. Overall study context: The group had a mean age of around 60 years, ranged from 23 to 79, and was roughly 83% male. Earlier treatment with anti-PD-1, anti-PD-L1 or anti-CTLA-4 was permitted, and around 43% had received some.

Germline V gene sequence: CDR1 MDHEN, CDR2 SYDVKM. CDR3 size: 11 residues. With 10 bases removed from V and 8 bases from J, the gap between germline ends came to 14 bases. TCRdb's table, derived via immunoSEQ multiplex PCR, lists solely in-frame clones and lacks some. The table includes 95,000 to 110,000 clones, 75% to 95% detected once. This sequence originates from an adult with an advanced solid tumor such as melanoma, head and neck, liver or kidney cancer. The sample in question was CD4+ or CD8+ T cells sorted from blood, obtained in a trial of the OX40 agonist ivuxolimab. V is TRBV28 and J is TRBJ1-1; no firm D call. In DNA, the CDR3 is TGTGCCACTGGGAAGGGCAGGGAAGCTTTCTTT. It yields the protein CATGKGREAFF.